This T cell receptor beta chain was retrieved from a study of blood T cells in healthy people across ages. Study results and caveats: When set beside aged donors, long-lived donors presented more naive CD4+ cells and higher diversity.

About this clonotype itself: As yet, its antigen is unknown.

A second 7 to 11 cycle PCR used barcoded and J-beta primers. One entry per CDR3 protein results from TCRdb running MiXCR on the 5' RACE reads. The table shows 600,000 to 650,000 distinct CDR3 sequences, with roughly 50% occurring only once. Per sample, at least 5.5 micrograms of total RNA were extracted. V lost 5 bases, J lost 7 bases, and 22 bases lay in between. This CDR3 spans 16 amino acids. Germline V CDR1 and CDR2: MNHEY, SMNVEV (reference sequence). The TCR was taken from a man between 60 and 75 years old in good health. The V call is TRBV27, the J call TRBJ2-3; D remains unclear. The sample taken for sequencing was blood. In DNA, the CDR3 is TGTGCCAGCAGTCCGGCCGGCAGCTCGCTAATGAATACGCAGTATTTT. It specifies CASSPAGSSLMNTQYF.